The next 26 T cell receptor beta chains were all read from a single sample in a study of T cells in Graves' hyperthyroidism and ophthalmopathy. RNA transcripts yielded amplified TCR beta CDR3 regions. With the HTBI primer set, the TCR CDR3 went through a first round of RT-PCR. A single record per CDR3 protein comes from TCRdb applying MiXCR to the multiplex PCR reads. This sample carries approximately 500,000 distinct CDR3 sequences, under 60% of them seen once, and the ten largest clones take around 7.7%. Material: peripheral blood or thyroid tissue (not recorded which). Source of these receptors: a young woman with Graves' hyperthyroidism.

As regards this clonotype: The final CDR3 position lacks the conserved phenylalanine or tryptophan, pointing to a likely read error. Because the CDR3's place on the DNA is in doubt, the DNA is left out and the CDR3 is given as listed by TCRdb. This chain links TRBV5-8 with TRBJ1-3. Including both end residues, the CDR3 is 8 amino acids long. The germline gives CDR1 SGHTS, CDR2 YDEGEE. This CDR3 is CASSGAIT.

As regards this clonotype: This could be a read error, since a much larger clone is one nucleotide away. The V and J genes are TRBV4-1 and TRBJ2-2; 15 nucleotides match TRBD2. Per germline, CDR1 MGHRA and CDR2 YSYEKL. J lost 11 bases, V lost 0 bases, and 4 bases had no gene match. CDR3 size: 16 residues. CDR3 amino acids: CASSQDRTSGREELFF. The CDR3 DNA sequence: TGCGCCAGCAGCCAAGATCGGACTAGCGGGAGGGAAGAGCTGTTTTTT.

In this sample, this clonotype turned up many times. One junction end disagrees with the germline gene, perhaps due to a read error. V and J are TRBV12-3 or TRBV12-4 and TRBJ2-7; the D is unclear. The CDR3 sequence is 8 residues long. CDR3 coding DNA: TGCTTCTCCTACGAGCAGTACTTC. It specifies CFSYEQYF.

J is TRBJ1-4 and V is TRBV29-1, with 8 nucleotides matching TRBD1. The CDR3 runs 14 residues. CDR1 is SQVTM and CDR2 is ANQGSEA in the germline V gene. V gave up 8 bases and J gave up 7 bases; unmatched junction bases: 12. CDR3 residues: CSSFGQGRGEKLFF. The CDR3 DNA reads TGCAGCAGTTTCGGACAGGGAAGAGGTGAAAAACTGTTTTTT.

In its sample, this clonotype was seen many times. The V call is TRBV7-3, the J call TRBJ2-5; D remains unclear. V lost 3 bases, J lost 2 bases, and 7 bases lay in between. This CDR3 has 13 residues. From germline, CDR1 is SGHTA and CDR2 FQGTGA. CDR3 loop: CASSLQQQETQYF. CDR3 sequence (DNA): TGTGCCAGCAGCTTGCAACAGCAAGAGACCCAGTACTTC.

This clonotype was detected only once. The chain couples TRBV15 to TRBJ1-2; 8 nucleotides align to TRBD1. The CDR3 extends over 15 amino acids. Per germline, CDR1 LNHNV and CDR2 YYDKDF (reference sequence). Trimming took 3 bases from V and 7 from J; bases not matched to a gene: 10. Written as DNA, the CDR3 is TGTGCCACCAGCAGCGTTGAGCGGACAGGGACTGGCTACACCTTC. This translates into CATSSVERTGTGYTF.

The sample holds a few counts of this clonotype. This chain links TRBV5-1 with TRBJ1-1; D is perhaps TRBD1 (5 bases). CDR1 and CDR2 (germline): SGHRS, YFSETQ. V lost 2 bases and J lost 6, with 14 bases in between. The CDR3 has 14 residues. The CDR3 bases are TGCGCCAGCAGCTTTGGGGCCGCTAGCCCTGAAGCTTTCTTT. This codes for CASSFGAASPEAFF.

Turning to this clonotype: A much larger clone lies a single base off, so this may be a read error. This chain joins TRBV19 and TRBJ1-3; no clear D gene. Germline V CDR1 and CDR2: LNHDA, SQIVND (reference sequence). CDR3 length: 13 residues. CDR3 amino acids: CASSIPGSDTVYF. The DNA of the CDR3 is TGTGCCAGTAGTATCCCCGGGAGCGACACCGTATATTTT.

This clonotype has only a few counts. The rearrangement links TRBV24-1 to TRBJ2-1, with no clear D. The length of the CDR3 is 11 residues. The germline V gene has CDR1 KGHDR and CDR2 SFDVKD. The V and J ends lost 4 bases and 10 bases respectively, with 7 bases between them. CDR3 sequence reads: CATSDPVEQFF. In DNA form, the CDR3 reads TGTGCCACCAGTGACCCGGTGGAGCAGTTCTTC.

The chain couples TRBV27 to TRBJ1-5; 8 bases map to TRBD1. V gave up 6 bases and J gave up 0 bases; unmatched junction bases: 13. The germline gives CDR1 MNHEY, CDR2 SMNVEV (reference sequence). CDR3 length: 18 residues. The chain's CDR3 is CASSLRTGQLYSNQPQHF. DNA of the CDR3: TGTGCCAGCAGCCTTCGGACAGGGCAGTTGTATAGCAATCAGCCCCAGCATTTT.

The chain joins TRBV2 to TRBJ2-5, with unresolved D. Per the germline V gene, CDR1 is SNHLY and CDR2 is FYNNEI. Trimming cost V 4 bases and J 5 bases, with 11 bases left between them. This CDR3 is 13 amino acids long. CDR3 nucleotides: TGTGCCAGCAGTGTCGGTCTCAATGAGACCCAGTACTTC. This encodes CASSVGLNETQYF.

This clonotype was recorded many times. The chain is built from TRBV20-1 and TRBJ1-1; a possible D gene is TRBD1 (6 bases). CDR3 length: 15 residues. Germline values: CDR1 DFQATT, CDR2 SNEGSKA (reference sequence). With 6 bases removed from V and 0 bases from J, the gap between germline ends came to 17 bases. In nucleotides, the CDR3 is TGCAGTGCAAACGGACAGCTCTCCATGAACACTGAAGCTTTCTTT. It translates to CSANGQLSMNTEAFF.

The chain uses TRBV2 and TRBJ1-5; D unclear. This CDR3 spans 12 amino acids. Germline CDR1 reads SNHLY; CDR2 reads FYNNEI. As DNA, the CDR3 is TGTGCTTATGACGGAGGCGATCAGCCCCAGCATTTT. Its protein is CAYDGGDQPQHF. The variable domain in full, with the rest retrieved from reference TRBV2 and TRBJ1-5, is EPEVTQTPSHQVTQMGQEVILRCVPISNHLYFYWYRQILGQKVEFLVSFYNNEISEKSEIFDDQFSVERPDGSNFTLKIRSTKLEDSAMYFCAYDGGDQPQHFGDGTRLSIL.

This clonotype has a handful of counts. No conserved phenylalanine or tryptophan is present at the end of the CDR3, so a read error is the likely explanation. The DNA is omitted, as the CDR3 cannot be located on it reliably, and the CDR3 follows TCRdb's listing. The rearrangement uses TRBV7-3 and TRBJ2-5; the D segment call TRBD2 is taken from the table without a DNA check. Germline lookup yields CDR1 SGHTA and CDR2 FQGTGA. Inclusive of both ends, the CDR3 amounts to 11 amino acids. The CDR3 here is CASSSGEGKDI.

The rearrangement joins TRBV12-3 or TRBV12-4 to TRBJ1-1; weak D call: TRBD1 (6 bases). V gave up 3 bases and J gave up 4 bases, with 12 bases separating them. This CDR3 comprises 14 residues. The chain's CDR3 is CASSFAQGTTEAFF. CDR3 nucleotides: TGTGCCAGCAGTTTTGCACAGGGAACCACTGAAGCTTTCTTT.

This chain connects TRBV6-1 to TRBJ1-3; tentative D call: TRBD1 (5 bases). There are 14 residues in the CDR3. Germline CDR1 and CDR2: MNHNS and SASEGT. Trimming cost V 7 bases and J 0 bases, with 10 bases left between them. The CDR3 reads CASTPGSSGNTIYF. The CDR3 region has the DNA TGTGCCAGCACCCCAGGGTCCTCTGGAAACACCATATATTTT.

The rearrangement links TRBV7-8 to TRBJ1-5; D is uncertain. Trimming removed 6 bases at V and 7 bases at J, with 13 bases between. This CDR3 has 13 residues. Germline-derived CDR1 and CDR2 are SGHVS and FQNEAQ. In DNA, the CDR3 is TGTGCCAGCAGAAGGGTCGGGGAACAGCCCCAGCATTTT. Translated: CASRRVGEQPQHF.

This clonotype was counted ten times or more. The V gene is TRBV20-1, the J gene TRBJ2-2; 12 nucleotides align to TRBD2. CDR1 and CDR2 (germline): DFQATT, SNEGSKA (reference sequence). V shed 0 bases, J shed 6 bases, and the junction held 5 bases outside the gene matches. The CDR3 loop spans 16 amino acids. CDR3 amino acids: CSARDILAGGSGELFF. Written as DNA, the CDR3 is TGCAGTGCTAGAGATATACTAGCGGGAGGATCCGGGGAGCTGTTTTTT.

A few counts support this clonotype. The chain recombines TRBV29-1 with TRBJ2-1; D is unresolved. The germline gives CDR1 SQVTM, CDR2 ANQGSEA. V was clipped by 7 bases and J by 0 bases, with 7 bases between them. The CDR3 runs to 12 residues. The CDR3 DNA reads as TGCAGCGGTGGGTACTCCTACAATGAGCAGTTCTTC. This translates into CSGGYSYNEQFF.

About this clonotype itself: This may stem from a read error, because a much larger clone lies one nucleotide away. The chain carries TRBV12-3 or TRBV12-4 and TRBJ2-7; TRBD2 matches 11 bases. This CDR3 is 15 amino acids long. CDR3 coding DNA: TGTGCCAGCAGTCCCTCAACTAGCGGGAGCCACGAGCTGTACTTC. Translated: CASSPSTSGSHELYF.

The V call is TRBV7-3, the J call TRBJ2-7; 11 bases align to TRBD2. This CDR3 contains 20 residues. Germline CDR1 reads SGHTA; CDR2 reads FQGTGA. The junction had 26 bases not matched to a gene; V was cut back by 4 bases and J by 9 bases. CDR3 amino acids: CASSSSRGFSGRAIGDTQYF. Here the CDR3 DNA reads TGTGCCAGCAGCTCTTCCCGAGGGTTTAGCGGGAGGGCCATAGGAGATACGCAGTACTTC.

A few counts support this clonotype. This chain links TRBV24-1 with TRBJ1-5; D gene unclear. This CDR3 spans 14 amino acids. V dropped 8 bases and J dropped 0 bases, with 10 bases sitting between them. Germline lookup yields CDR1 KGHDR and CDR2 SFDVKD. CDR3 sequence reads: CATIGRYSNQPQHF. The CDR3 region has the DNA TGTGCCACCATAGGACGGTATAGCAATCAGCCCCAGCATTTT.

This clonotype was seen at least ten times. The chain recombines TRBV18 with TRBJ1-1, with D possibly TRBD1 on 6 matching bases. Between the trimmed V and J ends, which lost 4 bases and 0 bases, there was a span of 9 bases. The CDR3 runs to 14 residues. The germline V gene encodes CDR1 KGHSH and CDR2 LQKENI. The CDR3 nucleotides are TGTGCCAGCTCACAGGGGGTTATGAACACTGAAGCTTTCTTT. Amino acid sequence: CASSQGVMNTEAFF.

The chain is built from TRBV4-2 and TRBJ1-2; D perhaps matches TRBD1 (6 bases). V was pared by 0 bases and J by 11 bases, with 31 bases between. The CDR3 totals 19 residues. Germline CDR1 reads LGHNA; CDR2 reads YNFKEQ. The DNA of the CDR3 is TGTGCCAGCAGCCAAGAACTGGGGGGGGCGGGTAACACCATTTCAGGTTACACCTTC. Translating it yields CASSQELGGAGNTISGYTF.

This CDR3 reads CASLGSATGELFF. Written as DNA, the CDR3 is TGTGCCAGCCTCGGGTCGGCCACCGGGGAGCTGTTTTTT. The chain has TRBV11-2 and TRBJ2-2, with D unclear. The V end lost 8 bases, the J end lost 4 bases, and 11 bases lay between the germline ends. Germline values: CDR1 SGHAT, CDR2 FQNNGV. The CDR3 totals 13 residues. Supplemented by reference TRBV11-2 and TRBJ2-2, the full variable domain reads EAGVAQSPRYKIIEKRQSVAFWCNPISGHATLYWYQQILGQGPKLLIQFQNNGVVDDSQLPKDRFSAERLKGVDSTLKIQPAKLEDSAVYLCASLGSATGELFFGEGSRLTVL.

The chain carries TRBV5-5 and TRBJ1-2, with 8 bases that match TRBD1. Trimming took 3 bases from V and 4 from J; bases not matched to a gene: 11. The CDR3 length is 16 residues. Germline CDR1 is SGHKS and CDR2 is YYEKEE (reference sequence). CDR3 nucleotide sequence: TGTGCCAGCAGCTCATACAGGGGGGGCGCGGGCTATGGCTACACCTTC. Translated, it gives CASSSYRGGAGYGYTF. Full variable domain (missing parts from reference TRBV5-5 and TRBJ1-2): DAGVTQSPTHLIKTRGQQVTLRCSPISGHKSVSWYQQVLGQGPQFIFQYYEKEERGRGNFPDRFSARQFPNYSSELNVNALLLGDSALYLCASSSYRGGAGYGYTFGSGTRLTVV.